This TCR beta chain was sequenced during a study of beta chain features in type 1 diabetes. Reverse transcribing all isolated RNA meant expressed TCRB transcripts were sequenced. Generated by immunoSEQ multiplex PCR, the TCRdb table keeps only in-frame clones and is missing some. The repertoire holds around 300,000 clones, with approximately 8.1% as singletons. The CDR3 has 14 amino acids. Between the trimmed V and J ends, which lost 7 bases and 7 bases, there was a span of 21 bases. CDR1 SGHRS and CDR2 YFSETQ come from the germline V gene. The V call is TRBV5-1, the J call TRBJ2-7; D possibly corresponds to TRBD1 (6 bases). The receptor comes from a woman under 30 in good health. The sequenced sample consisted of central memory CD4+ T cells from blood. CDR3 bases: TGCGCCAGCTCCTTTGGGGACACAAAGAGTGAGCAGTACTTC. It specifies CASSFGDTKSEQYF.